These T cell receptor beta chains were read from a single sample in a study of blood T cell repertoires in COVID-19. Profiling relied on immunoSEQ multiplex PCR, and the TCRdb table lists in-frame clones only, not all of them. The repertoire holds about 310,000 clones, with around 87% as singletons. Sequenced material: peripheral blood. These TCRs come from a woman aged 40 to 55 with COVID-19, enrolled during active disease. Each CDR3 is given with its conserved first and last residue. The D gene is left open where the match is weak. Some rows have no size entry. The others give once, few or many, or a class for an expanded clone.

clone_size	j_call	d_call	v_call	cdr3_nt	cdr3_aa
.	TRBJ1-6	TRBD1	TRBV2	TGTGCCAGAGGGACAGGGATTGGGGTAGGTTCACCCCTCCACTTT	CARGTGIGVGSPLHF
.	TRBJ2-1	.	TRBV7-9	TGTGCCAGCAGCTTAGCGGGTTTCGGACATAGGAATGAGCAGTTCTTC	CASSLAGFGHRNEQFF
.	TRBJ2-3	TRBD1	TRBV12-5	TGTGCTAGCGCCCTACAGGGGGATACGACAGATACGCAGTATTTT	CASALQGDTTDTQYF
.	TRBJ2-1	TRBD1	TRBV4-3	TGCGCCAGCAGCTACCGACAGGGGGCTCAGGAGCAGTTCTTC	CASSYRQGAQEQFF
.	TRBJ1-3	.	TRBV19	TGTGCCAGTAGTATGATGGGAGCTACTGGAAACACCATATATTTT	CASSMMGATGNTIYF
.	TRBJ2-1	TRBD2	TRBV3-1/TRBV3-2	TGTGCCAGCAGCCCCCTGACTAGCGGGAAAGAGCAGTTCTTC	CASSPLTSGKEQFF
.	TRBJ1-6	TRBD1	TRBV18	TGTGCCAGCTCACCGAGGACAGGGGATGATTCACCCCTCCACTTT	CASSPRTGDDSPLHF
once	TRBJ2-1	.	TRBV19	TGTGCCAGTAGCCGCAGACTAGATCGGGATGAGCAGTTCTTC	CASSRRLDRDEQFF
.	TRBJ1-1	.	TRBV6-6	TGTGCCAGCAGGAACGCGGGGACTGAAGCTTTCTTT	CASRNAGTEAFF
.	TRBJ1-5	.	TRBV6-6	TGTGCCAGCAGTTACCCCCCTTCGAGCAATCAGCCCCAGCATTTT	CASSYPPSSNQPQHF
.	TRBJ1-1	.	TRBV19	TGTGCCAGTAGTAGGGGGATCGGACAGTCGAACACTGAAGCTTTCTTT	CASSRGIGQSNTEAFF
.	TRBJ1-2	.	TRBV19	TGTGCCAGTAGAGGGGGTCAGAACTATGGCTACACCTTC	CASRGGQNYGYTF
few	TRBJ1-6	TRBD1	TRBV4-3	TGCGCCAGCAGCCAAGTGTGGGACAGGGGAAGCTCACCCCTCCACTTT	CASSQVWDRGSSPLHF
.	TRBJ2-5	TRBD1	TRBV25-1	TGTGCCGGAAGTGGGACAGGGGCCTCGGGGGACGAGACCCAGTACTTC	CAGSGTGASGDETQYF
few	TRBJ2-3	.	TRBV7-2	TGTGCCAGCAGCTTAGCCTGGACAAGCACAGATACGCAGTATTTT	CASSLAWTSTDTQYF
.	TRBJ1-1	TRBD1	TRBV10-3	TGTGCCATCAGTACCGGGACAGGCGAAGCTTTCTTT	CAISTGTGEAFF
.	TRBJ2-2	TRBD2	TRBV6-6	TGTGCCAGCAGTTACGCTAGCGGGGGAGCCGGGGAGCTGTTTTTT	CASSYASGGAGELFF
.	TRBJ1-4	.	TRBV11-2	TGTGCCAGCAGCTTAGCGAATGAAAAACTGTTTTTT	CASSLANEKLFF
.	TRBJ2-2	.	TRBV5-1	TGCGCCAGCAGCTCCGAGGCTTCCGGGGAGCTGTTTTTT	CASSSEASGELFF
once	TRBJ2-5	.	TRBV29-1	TGCAGCGTTGAAGTAGGGGGATGGGAGACCCAGTACTTC	CSVEVGGWETQYF
.	TRBJ2-1	TRBD1	TRBV5-1	TGCGCCAGCGGTCCGGGACAGGGACAGGGGGAGCAGTTCTTC	CASGPGQGQGEQFF
.	TRBJ2-4	.	TRBV19	TGTGCCGCTTTATCGTGGACAGACAACATTCAGTACTTC	CAALSWTDNIQYF
.	TRBJ2-5	.	TRBV9	TGTGCCAGCAGCGTGGAGGAGACCCAGTACTTC	CASSVEETQYF
.	TRBJ2-2	.	TRBV7-2	TGTGCCAGCAGCTTAATGGAACAGTCCGGGGAGCTGTTTTTT	CASSLMEQSGELFF
.	TRBJ1-1	.	TRBV25-1	TGTGCCAGCAGTGAGCCCGGCAGGCTAGAAGCTTTCTTT	CASSEPGRLEAFF
.	TRBJ2-7	.	TRBV30	TGTGCCTGGAGTGTACAACGGAGGGGCGAGCAGTACTTC	CAWSVQRRGEQYF
.	TRBJ2-3	TRBD2	TRBV5-1	TGCGCCAGCAGGACTCTAGCGGGAGGAACAGATACGCAGTATTTT	CASRTLAGGTDTQYF
.	TRBJ1-1	.	TRBV5-4	TGTGCCAGCAGCGCACAGGTTGGGGATGGGACTGAAGCTTTCTTT	CASSAQVGDGTEAFF
.	TRBJ1-1	.	TRBV12-3/TRBV12-4	TGTGCCAGCAGGTTAACCCGCGCAGAAGCTTTCTTT	CASRLTRAEAFF
once	TRBJ2-1	TRBD2	TRBV28	TGTGCCAGCAGTTTTATTGGGACTAGCGGGAGGGGTGCGCGGTTCTTC	CASSFIGTSGRGARFF
.	TRBJ2-1	.	TRBV18	TGTGCCAGCTCCCTAACAGGGTTCTCCTACAATGAGCAGTTCTTC	CASSLTGFSYNEQFF
.	TRBJ1-1	TRBD1	TRBV19	TGTGCCAGCCTTCGGGACAGGAACACTGAAGCTTTCTTT	CASLRDRNTEAFF
.	TRBJ2-7	TRBD1	TRBV6-6	TGTGCCAGCATCCTGGGACAGGGATCCTACGAGCAGTACTTC	CASILGQGSYEQYF
.	TRBJ2-3	TRBD1	TRBV5-5	TGTGCCAGCAGCTTGGGCAGGGGGACAGATACGCAGTATTTT	CASSLGRGTDTQYF
.	TRBJ2-5	TRBD2	TRBV7-3	TGTGCCAGCAGCCCACTAGCGGGAGGGATAGAGACCCAGTACTTC	CASSPLAGGIETQYF
.	TRBJ1-3	.	TRBV5-1	TGCGCCAGCAGCTTGGGGGGACATCTCCCTGGAAACACCATATATTTT	CASSLGGHLPGNTIYF
.	TRBJ1-1	.	TRBV28	TGTGCCAGCAGTTTCCGGGGGGGAGCGAACACTGAAGCTTTCTTT	CASSFRGGANTEAFF